This record covers a single T cell receptor (beta chain). The antigen remains undetermined. This entry comes from a study of OX40 agonist ivuxolimab in advanced cancers. Notes on the study in general: On average, CD8+ T cells showed a greater number of expanded clones than CD4+.

V lost 7 bases and J 8 bases, leaving 16 bases between the germline ends. This CDR3 has 13 amino acids. Germline CDR1 and CDR2: SGHTS and YDEGEE. TCRdb's table, derived via immunoSEQ multiplex PCR, lists solely in-frame clones and lacks some. The repertoire holds some 80,000 clones, with around 87% as singletons. The source was CD4+ or CD8+ T cells sorted from blood, collected in a trial of the OX40 agonist ivuxolimab. This TCR derives from an adult with an advanced solid tumor such as melanoma, head and neck, liver or kidney cancer. The chain combines TRBV5-8 with TRBJ2-4, with no clear D. CDR3 sequence (DNA): TGTGCCAGCCGCGTCCGGGTGACGGACATTCAGTACTTC. This translates into CASRVRVTDIQYF.